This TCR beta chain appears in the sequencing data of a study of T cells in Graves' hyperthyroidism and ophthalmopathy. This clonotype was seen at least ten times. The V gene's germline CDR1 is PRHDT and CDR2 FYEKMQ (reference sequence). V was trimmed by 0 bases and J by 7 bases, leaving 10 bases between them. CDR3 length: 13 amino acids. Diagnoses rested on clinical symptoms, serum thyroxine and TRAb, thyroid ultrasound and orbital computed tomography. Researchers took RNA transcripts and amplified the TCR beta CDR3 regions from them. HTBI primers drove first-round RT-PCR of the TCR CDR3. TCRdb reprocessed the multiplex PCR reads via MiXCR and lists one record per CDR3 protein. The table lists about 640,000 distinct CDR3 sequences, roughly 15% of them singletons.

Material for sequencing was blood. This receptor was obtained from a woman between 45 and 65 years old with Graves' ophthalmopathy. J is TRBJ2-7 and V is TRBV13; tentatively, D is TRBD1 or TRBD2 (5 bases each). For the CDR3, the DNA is TGTGCCAGCAGCTTAGGCGGGACCTTAGAGCAGTACTTC. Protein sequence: CASSLGGTLEQYF.